These 13 T cell receptor beta chains were sequenced from one sample in a study of vaccination and CD4 T cells after COVID-19. For these TCRs, the target antigens are not known. Treatment: roughly ten-day PBMC culture with coronavirus spike peptide pools or control peptides (ViraFEST assay). Once obtained from cultured CD4+ T cells, the DNA was sequenced using the Oncomine TCR Beta short-read assay. TCRdb re-called the PCR reads through MiXCR, storing one row per CDR3 protein. The table lists roughly 18,000 distinct CDR3 sequences, about three fifths of them singletons. The sequenced material came from CD4+ T cells from blood, cultured in vitro. These receptor sequences come from a human donor who had recovered from COVID-19.

In this sample, this clonotype turned up once. The chain couples TRBV11-3 to TRBJ2-7; D is perhaps TRBD1 or TRBD2 (5 bases each). The germline V and J ends were trimmed by 5 bases and 1 base, with 9 bases remaining between them. Germline lookup yields CDR1 SGHNT and CDR2 YENEEA. The CDR3 is made up of 13 amino acids. The CDR3 loop is CASSRDGSYEQYF. CDR3 DNA sequence: TGTGCCAGCAGCCGGGACGGTTCCTACGAGCAGTACTTC.

The rearrangement links TRBV6-2 or TRBV6-3 to TRBJ1-5, with D hard to call. Per germline, CDR1 MNHEY and CDR2 SVGEGT. V lost 2 bases and J 3 bases, leaving 11 bases between the germline ends. The CDR3 is made up of 15 amino acids. CDR3 sequence reads: CASSYGSQANQPQHF. As DNA, the CDR3 is TGTGCCAGCAGTTACGGGTCCCAGGCCAATCAGCCCCAGCATTTT.

The chain joins TRBV10-3 to TRBJ1-2; D call uncertain. V was trimmed by 0 bases and J by 6 bases, leaving 8 bases between them. Germline V gene lookup returns CDR1 ENHRY and CDR2 SYGVKD. The CDR3 runs 13 residues. Written as DNA, the CDR3 is TGTGCCATCAGTGAGTCGGGCCAGAATGGCTACACCTTC. Translated: CAISESGQNGYTF.

The chain employs TRBV6-4 and TRBJ2-1; no firm D call. V was shortened by 11 bases and J by 0 bases, with 14 bases between the two germline ends. This CDR3 contains 14 residues. Germline V CDR1 and CDR2: MRHNA, SNTAGT. In nucleotides, the CDR3 is TGTGCCTTACGAAAGTCTAGCTCCTACAATGAGCAGTTCTTC. This gives the protein CALRKSSSYNEQFF.

A single count supports this clonotype. The chain couples TRBV20-1 to TRBJ1-5, with a weak D call TRBD1 (6 bases). This CDR3 has 14 amino acids. Trimming removed 6 bases at V and 0 bases at J, with 12 bases between. CDR1 is DFQATT and CDR2 is SNEGSKA in the germline V gene (reference sequence). The chain's CDR3 is CSARRGPSNQPQHF. Here the CDR3 DNA reads TGCAGTGCCAGGCGGGGGCCTAGCAATCAGCCCCAGCATTTT.

The chain joins TRBV24-1 to TRBJ1-1, with D unresolved. CDR3 length: 16 amino acids. With 4 bases removed from V and 1 base from J, the gap between germline ends came to 15 bases. Germline V CDR1 and CDR2: KGHDR, SFDVKD. This CDR3 reads CATSDGVGQANTEAFF. CDR3 coding DNA: TGTGCCACCAGTGACGGGGTTGGGCAGGCGAACACTGAAGCTTTCTTT.

This clonotype was seen only a few times. The gene calls are TRBV15 and TRBJ1-4, with 7 bases aligning to TRBD1. V lost 1 base and J lost 2; bases outside the gene matches: 1. Germline CDR1 reads LNHNV; CDR2 reads YYDKDF (reference sequence). The CDR3 runs to 15 residues. In nucleotides, the CDR3 is TGTGCCACCAGCAGAGCGACAGGGACTAATGAAAAACTGTTTTTT. It specifies CATSRATGTNEKLFF.

The chain has TRBV7-3 and TRBJ2-1; 8 bases map to TRBD2. The CDR3 sequence is 17 residues long. V dropped 4 bases and J dropped 1; count of bases not matched to a gene: 9. CDR1 SGHTA and CDR2 FQGTGA come from the germline V gene. The CDR3 DNA reads as TGTGCCAGCAGCTCCGATCCGGGACTAGTGTCCTACAATGAGCAGTTCTTC. This encodes CASSSDPGLVSYNEQFF.

CDR3: CSARDPYRLTDTQYF. DNA of the CDR3: TGCAGTGCTAGAGATCCCTACCGCCTCACAGATACGCAGTATTTT. This rearrangement joins TRBV20-1 to TRBJ2-3; D unclear. V lost 0 bases to trimming and J lost 2 bases, with 12 bases between them. CDR1 and CDR2 from the germline V gene are DFQATT and SNEGSKA (reference sequence). The CDR3 runs to 15 residues.

The chain recombines TRBV30 with TRBJ1-1, with 9 nucleotides matching TRBD1. The ends lost 1 base at V and 1 base at J; junction bases unmatched: 4. The CDR3 runs 15 residues. CDR1 and CDR2 (germline): GTSNPN, SVGIG (reference sequence). The CDR3 is CAWSDPQGANTEAFF. In nucleotides, the CDR3 is TGTGCCTGGAGTGACCCACAGGGGGCGAACACTGAAGCTTTCTTT.

This clonotype was counted only a few times. V gene TRBV6-1 combines with J gene TRBJ2-3; D is unclear. V was clipped by 2 bases and J by 5 bases, with 8 bases between them. The CDR3 contains 13 residues. The germline V gene encodes CDR1 MNHNS and CDR2 SASEGT. Here the CDR3 DNA reads TGTGCCAGCAGTGAACCGCAGCTAGATACGCAGTATTTT. Translated, it gives CASSEPQLDTQYF.

The rearrangement uses TRBV6-2 or TRBV6-3 and TRBJ2-3, with TRBD2 identical over 13 bases. Germline lookup yields CDR1 MNHEY and CDR2 SVGEGT. The CDR3 totals 15 residues. V was pared by 6 bases and J by 3 bases, with 3 bases of the junction left unmatched. The CDR3 sequence is CASSGTSGATDTQYF. The DNA of the CDR3 is TGTGCCAGCAGCGGGACTAGCGGGGCTACAGATACGCAGTATTTT.

The chain links TRBV2 to TRBJ2-7; 8 nucleotides agree with TRBD1. CDR3 length: 12 residues. Germline CDR1 and CDR2: SNHLY and FYNNEI. The junction had 6 bases not matched to a gene; V was cut back by 8 bases and J by 6 bases. CDR3 bases: TGTGCCAGCCTAACAGGGGGAGGCGAGCAGTACTTC. Protein: CASLTGGGEQYF.